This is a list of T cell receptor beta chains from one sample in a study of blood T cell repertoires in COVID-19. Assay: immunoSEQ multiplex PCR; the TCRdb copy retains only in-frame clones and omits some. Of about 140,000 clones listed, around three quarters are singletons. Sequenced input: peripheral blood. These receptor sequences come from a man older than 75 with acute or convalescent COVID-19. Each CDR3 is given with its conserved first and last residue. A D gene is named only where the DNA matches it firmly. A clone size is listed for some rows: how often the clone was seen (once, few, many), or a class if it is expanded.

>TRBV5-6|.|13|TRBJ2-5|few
TGTGCCAGCAGCGGCAGGGTAGGGGAGACCCAGTACTTC
CASSGRVGETQYF
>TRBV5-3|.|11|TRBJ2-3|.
TGTGCCAGAAGCTTGCCGGATACGCAGTATTTT
CARSLPDTQYF
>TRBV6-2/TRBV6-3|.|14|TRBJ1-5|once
TGTGCCAGCAGTTACAGCGGGGCGGGTCAGCCCCAGCATTTT
CASSYSGAGQPQHF
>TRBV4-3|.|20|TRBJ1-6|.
TGCGCCAGCAGCCAAAATCCCCCCTCAGGCGGGAGCTCCTATAATTCACCCCTCCACTTT
CASSQNPPSGGSSYNSPLHF
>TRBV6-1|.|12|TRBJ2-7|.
TGTGCCAGCAGTGAAGACAGGCCTTGGCAGTACTTC
CASSEDRPWQYF
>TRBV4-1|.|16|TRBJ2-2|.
TGCGCCAGCAGCCCCAGACAGACGTTTAACACCGGGGAGCTGTTTTTT
CASSPRQTFNTGELFF
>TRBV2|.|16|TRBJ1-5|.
TGTGCCAGCAGTTGGTTGGGCTCGAATAGCAATCAGCCCCAGCATTTT
CASSWLGSNSNQPQHF
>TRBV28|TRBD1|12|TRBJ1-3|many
TGTGCCAGCAGGACAGGGGGGAACACCATATATTTT
CASRTGGNTIYF
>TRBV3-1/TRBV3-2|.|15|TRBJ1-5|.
TGTGCCAGCAGCCAAGCCCGGGTCGGCAATCAGCCCCAGCATTTT
CASSQARVGNQPQHF
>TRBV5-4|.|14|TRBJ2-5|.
TGTGCCAGCAGCCCCGAGGCTTCGGCGGAGACCCAGTACTTC
CASSPEASAETQYF
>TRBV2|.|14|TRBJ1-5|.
TGTGCCAGCAGTCCGGACAGCTCCAATCAGCCCCAGCATTTT
CASSPDSSNQPQHF
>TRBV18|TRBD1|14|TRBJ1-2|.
TGTGCCAGCTCACCAAGACAGGGAAGTTATGGCTACACCTTC
CASSPRQGSYGYTF
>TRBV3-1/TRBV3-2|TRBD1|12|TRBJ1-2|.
TGTGCCAGCGTCGGGACAGGGCTCGGCTACACCTTC
CASVGTGLGYTF
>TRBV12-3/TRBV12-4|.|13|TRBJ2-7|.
TGTGCCAGCAGTTTACTCAGTACCTACGAGCAGTACTTC
CASSLLSTYEQYF
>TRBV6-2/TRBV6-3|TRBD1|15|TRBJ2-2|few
TGTGCCAGCAGTTATGGACAGGGGGCGCCTGGGGAGCTGTTTTTT
CASSYGQGAPGELFF
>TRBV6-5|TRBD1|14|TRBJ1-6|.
TGTGCCAGCAGTCTTACAGGGGGAAGCTCACCCCTCCACTTT
CASSLTGGSSPLHF
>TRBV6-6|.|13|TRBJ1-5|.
TGTGCCAGCAGGCCCGACAGGAATCAGCCCCAGCATTTT
CASRPDRNQPQHF
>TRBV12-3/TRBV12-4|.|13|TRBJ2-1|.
TGTGCCAGCAGTTTCGGCGGGGTAGATGAGCAGTTCTTC
CASSFGGVDEQFF
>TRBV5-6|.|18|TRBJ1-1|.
TGTGCCAGCAGCTTGGCGCGGGGGGGTCTAGGGATAAACACTGAAGCTTTCTTT
CASSLARGGLGINTEAFF
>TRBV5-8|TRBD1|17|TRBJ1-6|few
TGTGCCAGCAGCCTTGGGACAGGGAGAAGCTATAATTCACCCCTCCACTTT
CASSLGTGRSYNSPLHF
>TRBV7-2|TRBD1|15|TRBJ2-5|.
TGTGCCAGCAGCGTATCAGGACAGGAACAAGAGACCCAGTACTTC
CASSVSGQEQETQYF
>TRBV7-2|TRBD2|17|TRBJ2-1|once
TGTGCCAGCAGCCTCCTATCCGCCTCCGGGGGGGCCTTAGAGCAGTTCTTC
CASSLLSASGGALEQFF
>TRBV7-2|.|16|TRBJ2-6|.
TGTGCCAGCAACAACAGGGTCAACTCTGGGGCCAACGTCCTGACTTTC
CASNNRVNSGANVLTF
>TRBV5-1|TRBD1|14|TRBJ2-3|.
TGCGCCAGTACAGGGGGCGCTAGGACAGATACGCAGTATTTT
CASTGGARTDTQYF
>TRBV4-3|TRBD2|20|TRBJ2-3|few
TGCGCCAGCAGCCAGGCTCGACTAGCGGGGGGGCCATATCCCACAGATACGCAGTATTTT
CASSQARLAGGPYPTDTQYF